Each of the 27 T cell receptor beta chains below was sequenced from the same sample in a study of cytomegalovirus exposure and HLA in healthy donors. 13 Jbeta primers and 60 Vbeta primers were used for the PCR. Generated by immunoSEQ multiplex PCR, the TCRdb table keeps only in-frame clones and is missing some. The sample records 90,000 or so clones, 82% being singletons. Sequencing input: PBMCs. These receptors were taken from a man between 25 and 39 years old in good health and CMV-seropositive.

The gene calls are TRBV4-3 and TRBJ1-2; a possible D gene is TRBD1 (5 bases). Trimming pared 0 bases from V and 8 bases from J, leaving 16 bases between. The CDR3 spans 15 residues. Germline values: CDR1 LGHNA, CDR2 YSLEER. The CDR3 region has the DNA TGCGCCAGCAGCCAAGAGGTCCAGGGACTAGGCGGCTACACCTTC. Protein: CASSQEVQGLGGYTF.

As regards this clone: One junction end does not reproduce the germline sequence, and a read error may be involved. The chain carries TRBV4-3 and TRBJ1-5; no firm D call. The CDR3 is 13 amino acids. Germline V gene lookup returns CDR1 LGHNA and CDR2 YSLEER. This chain's CDR3 is CASSQDINQPQHF. Written as DNA, the CDR3 is TGCGCCAGCAGTCAAGACATTAATCAGCCCCAGCATTTT.

The V gene is TRBV6-5, the J gene TRBJ2-5; 11 bases map to TRBD2. The J call may be faulty, since TRBJ2-7 better matches the DNA end. CDR1 is MNHEY and CDR2 is SVGAGI in the germline V gene. CDR3 length equals 15 residues. The DNA of the CDR3 is TGTGCCAGCAGGCCTTCCGGGACTAGCGGCTACGAGCAGTACTTC. Translation: CASRPSGTSGYEQYF.

In nucleotides, the CDR3 is TGTGCCAGCAGCTTAGGGACTAGCGGCAATGAGCAGTTCTTC. This gives the protein CASSLGTSGNEQFF. The chain couples TRBV7-9 to TRBJ2-1, with 10 bases identical to TRBD2. The V segment lost 1 base and the J segment 6 bases; nucleotides outside the gene matches: 0. The CDR3 has 14 amino acids. CDR1 is SEHNR and CDR2 is FQNEAQ in the germline V gene (reference sequence).

This chain uses TRBV7-2 with TRBJ2-2; 8 bases are shared with TRBD1. Germline V gene data show CDR1 as SGHTA and CDR2 as FQGNSA. With 5 bases clipped from V and 3 bases from J, the junction kept 8 bases outside the gene matches. The CDR3 extends over 16 amino acids. The CDR3 nucleotides are TGTGCCAGCAGCGTCCGGGACAGGAGTTACACCGGGGAGCTGTTTTTT. Protein sequence: CASSVRDRSYTGELFF. Full variable domain (missing parts from reference TRBV7-2 and TRBJ2-2): GAGVSQSPSNKVTEKGKDVELRCDPISGHTALYWYRQSLGQGLEFLIYFQGNSAPDKSGLPSDRFSAERTGGSVSTLTIQRTQQEDSAVYLCASSVRDRSYTGELFFGEGSRLTVL.

The chain combines TRBV19 with TRBJ2-7; TRBD2 matches 13 bases. Germline assignment: CDR1 LNHDA and CDR2 SQIVND (reference sequence). The V segment lost 5 bases and the J segment 3 bases; nucleotides outside the gene matches: 4. CDR3 length equals 15 residues. The CDR3 here is CASSATSGRDYEQYF. The CDR3 nucleotides read TGTGCCAGTAGTGCTACTAGCGGGAGGGACTACGAGCAGTACTTC.

The chain combines TRBV28 with TRBJ2-3, with D possibly being TRBD2 (6 bases). Per the germline V gene, CDR1 is MDHEN and CDR2 is SYDVKM. Between the trimmed V and J ends, which lost 5 bases and 3 bases, there was a span of 21 bases. The length of the CDR3 is 17 residues. The CDR3 bases are TGTGCCAGCAGTATGGGGGGTAGGGCGGGGCTAACAGATACGCAGTATTTT. It codes for CASSMGGRAGLTDTQYF.

The chain couples TRBV9 to TRBJ1-2; the D gene is possibly TRBD1 (6 bases). CDR3 length: 13 residues. The V gene lost 5 bases and the J gene lost 6 bases, with 14 bases spanning the gap. Germline V CDR1 and CDR2: SGDLS, YYNGEE. CDR3 nucleotides: TGTGCCAGCAGGACACAGGGAGGGGATGGCTACACCTTC. Protein: CASRTQGGDGYTF.

This clone was seen only once. The chain joins TRBV4-1 to TRBJ2-2, with D hard to call. Germline V lookup: CDR1 MGHRA, CDR2 YSYEKL. This CDR3 has 14 amino acids. The V gene lost 1 base and the J gene lost 3 bases, with 6 bases spanning the gap. The CDR3 bases are TGCGCCAGCAGCCAAGTAAGCTACACCGGGGAGCTGTTTTTT. It encodes CASSQVSYTGELFF.

This clone appeared a few times. This chain links TRBV6-1 with TRBJ1-1; maybe TRBD1 (6 bases). Per the germline V gene, CDR1 is MNHNS and CDR2 is SASEGT. This CDR3 is 15 amino acids long. V gave up 2 bases and J gave up 4 bases, with 14 bases separating them. CDR3 protein: CASSENPGGVTEAFF. In DNA, the CDR3 is TGTGCCAGCAGTGAAAATCCGGGGGGCGTCACTGAAGCTTTCTTT.

The chain joins TRBV15 to TRBJ2-5, with 9 bases aligning to TRBD2. V lost 0 bases, J lost 5 bases, and 7 bases stayed unmatched. This CDR3 region has 16 residues. Germline CDR1 LNHNV, CDR2 YYDKDF (reference sequence). The CDR3 region has the DNA TGTGCCACCAGCAGAGAGCTAGCGGGACGCGGGGAGACCCAGTACTTC. Translating gives CATSRELAGRGETQYF.

This clone came up once. The rearrangement links TRBV5-1 to TRBJ1-6; 10 nucleotides agree with TRBD1. Germline V lookup: CDR1 SGHRS, CDR2 YFSETQ. The V and J ends lost 7 bases and 7 bases, in that order; junction bases with no gene match: 8. CDR3 size: 15 residues. DNA of the CDR3: TGCGCCAGCCGATCCGGGACAGGGGAGAATTCACCCCTCCACTTT. It translates to CASRSGTGENSPLHF.

The chain uses TRBV18 and TRBJ2-7; 8 bases align to TRBD1. The V and J ends lost 3 bases and 5 bases, in that order; junction bases with no gene match: 6. CDR3 length: 14 amino acids. Germline CDR1 KGHSH, CDR2 LQKENI. Here the CDR3 reads CASSPLDRENEQYF. DNA of the CDR3: TGTGCCAGCTCACCCTTGGACAGGGAGAACGAGCAGTACTTC. The full variable domain, with the rest looked up from reference TRBV18 and TRBJ2-7, is NAGVMQNPRHLVRRRGQEARLRCSPMKGHSHVYWYRQLPEEGLKFMVYLQKENIIDESGMPKERFSAEFPKEGPSILRIQQVVRGDSAAYFCASSPLDRENEQYFGPGTRLTVT.

The chain is built from TRBV27 and TRBJ1-2; no clear D. V was trimmed by 1 base and J by 0 bases, leaving 9 bases between them. CDR1 MNHEY and CDR2 SMNVEV come from the germline V gene (reference sequence). The CDR3 has 15 amino acids. The CDR3 loop reads CASSLYRGSNYGYTF. Written as DNA, the CDR3 is TGTGCCAGCAGTTTATACCGGGGATCTAACTATGGCTACACCTTC.

The chain joins TRBV28 to TRBJ2-6; 11 bases are shared with TRBD2. V lost 6 bases, J lost 0 bases, and 4 bases stayed unmatched. Germline V gene data show CDR1 as MDHEN and CDR2 as SYDVKM. The CDR3 is 17 residues long. The CDR3 loop reads CASRRLAGLSGANVLTF. Written as DNA, the CDR3 is TGTGCCAGCAGGAGACTAGCGGGACTCTCTGGGGCCAACGTCCTGACTTTC.

The chain joins TRBV28 to TRBJ1-5; 8 bases map to TRBD1. This CDR3 region has 15 residues. The V gene end was trimmed by 7 bases and the J gene end by 6 bases; junction bases not matched to a gene: 11. In germline, CDR1 is MDHEN, CDR2 SYDVKM. In DNA, the CDR3 is TGTGCCAGCATTAGGACAGGGCCCCAATCTCAGCCCCAGCATTTT. It specifies CASIRTGPQSQPQHF.

This chain connects TRBV5-1 to TRBJ2-2; D perhaps matches TRBD2 (5 bases). CDR1 and CDR2 (germline): SGHRS, YFSETQ. The CDR3 contains 12 residues. Trimming stripped 6 bases from V and 6 bases from J, with 9 bases between. The CDR3: CASKFGAGELFF. The CDR3 DNA sequence: TGCGCCAGCAAGTTCGGGGCCGGGGAGCTGTTTTTT.

V gene TRBV9 combines with J gene TRBJ1-2; D not resolved. Looked up from germline, CDR1 is SGDLS and CDR2 is YYNGEE. Trimming shortened V by 5 bases and J by 0 bases, and 14 bases separated the two germline ends. The CDR3 contains 15 residues. The CDR3 DNA reads as TGTGCCAGCAGTCCTTTTACGGGAGCTAACTATGGCTACACCTTC. Translating it yields CASSPFTGANYGYTF.

This clone has only one observation. The V call is TRBV10-2, the J call TRBJ2-7; 12 bases are a match to TRBD1. CDR1 is WSHSY and CDR2 is SAAADI in the germline V gene. This CDR3 has 14 residues. Trimming took 6 bases from V and 0 from J; bases not matched to a gene: 0. For the CDR3, the DNA is TGCGCCAGCAGGGGACAGGGGGCCTCCTACGAGCAGTACTTC. Amino acid sequence: CASRGQGASYEQYF.

The chain uses TRBV6-4 and TRBJ2-1, with TRBD2 identical over 11 bases. CDR1 is MRHNA and CDR2 is SNTAGT in the germline V gene. V shed 8 bases, J shed 0 bases, and the junction held 3 bases outside the gene matches. This CDR3 region has 15 residues. The CDR3 loop reads CASGTSGSSYNEQFF. The CDR3 bases are TGTGCCAGCGGGACTAGCGGCAGCTCCTACAATGAGCAGTTCTTC.

The rearrangement joins TRBV12-5 to TRBJ1-2; possible D gene TRBD1, 5 bases. CDR1 is LGHNT, CDR2 FRNRAP, per germline. The CDR3 length is 15 residues. Trimming cost V 5 bases and J 5 bases, with 18 bases left between them. The DNA of the CDR3 is TGTGCTAGTGGTCTGGGTTTCAAGGGGCCTTATGGCTACACCTTC. Its translation is CASGLGFKGPYGYTF. Drawing the rest from reference TRBV12-5 and TRBJ1-2, the complete variable domain is DARVTQTPRHKVTEMGQEVTMRCQPILGHNTVFWYRQTMMQGLELLAYFRNRAPLDDSGMPKDRFSAEMPDATLATLKIQPSEPRDSAVYFCASGLGFKGPYGYTFGSGTRLTVV.

This rearrangement joins TRBV28 to TRBJ2-2, with 11 bases fitting TRBD2. This CDR3 has 17 residues. Germline assignment: CDR1 MDHEN and CDR2 SYDVKM. V lost 3 bases to trimming and J lost 6 bases; unmatched junction nucleotides: 9. The CDR3 reads CASSLLAGGFVAGELFF. CDR3 nucleotides: TGTGCCAGCAGTTTGTTAGCGGGAGGGTTTGTTGCCGGGGAGCTGTTTTTT.

The chain employs TRBV7-2 and TRBJ2-5; D is undetermined. Near its end, the DNA agrees better with TRBJ2-7, so the J call may be wrong. CDR1 is SGHTA, CDR2 FQGNSA, per germline. The CDR3 loop spans 15 amino acids. The CDR3 sequence is CASSVTVERSYEQYF. CDR3 DNA: TGTGCCAGCAGCGTAACAGTAGAACGCTCCTACGAGCAGTACTTC.

The chain carries TRBV2 and TRBJ2-1, with 9 bases matching TRBD2. The CDR3 covers 11 residues. Germline V gene lookup returns CDR1 SNHLY and CDR2 FYNNEI. Losses at the gene ends were 9 bases for V and 8 bases for J; bases not matched to a gene: 2. The CDR3 DNA is TGTGCCAGAGGACTAGCGTATGAGCAGTTCTTC. The encoded protein is CARGLAYEQFF.

This chain connects TRBV15 to TRBJ1-5; the match to TRBD1 covers 10 bases. CDR3 length: 15 amino acids. Germline lookup yields CDR1 LNHNV and CDR2 YYDKDF (reference sequence). J gave up 5 bases and V 7 bases, and 8 bases lay outside the gene matches. The CDR3, as DNA: TGTGCCACCACCCTAGACAGGGGGCTCGATCAGCCCCAGCATTTT. Amino acids: CATTLDRGLDQPQHF.

V and J are TRBV7-2 and TRBJ1-2; 7 nucleotides line up with TRBD1. The V segment lost 4 bases and the J segment 0 bases; nucleotides outside the gene matches: 8. CDR3 length: 16 residues. Germline values: CDR1 SGHTA, CDR2 FQGNSA. CDR3 coding DNA: TGTGCCAGCAGCTCCCCGGACAGGATCCCTAACTATGGCTACACCTTC. It encodes CASSSPDRIPNYGYTF.

The genes are TRBV30 and TRBJ2-5, with D possibly matching TRBD1 (5 bases). Trimming took off 0 bases at V and 4 bases at J, with 15 bases between the two ends. The CDR3 covers 15 residues. Germline V gene data show CDR1 as GTSNPN and CDR2 as SVGIG (reference sequence). In nucleotides, the CDR3 is TGTGCCTGGAGTGTACAAAATAGACAGACAGAGACCCAGTACTTC. Translation: CAWSVQNRQTETQYF.